The rows below give T cell receptor beta chains drawn from one sample of a study of tumor-infiltrating lymphocytes in oesophageal squamous cell carcinoma. From the PCR reads, TCRdb called clonotypes with MiXCR, one entry per CDR3 protein. The data show 15,000 to 20,000 distinct CDR3 sequences, 40% to 55% seen once. Sequencing used esophageal tumor tissue. These receptors were taken from a male donor with esophageal squamous cell carcinoma. Both conserved end residues are part of each CDR3. D genes are given only for firm matches. Part of the rows lack a size; the others show once, few, many or a class for expanded clones.

j_call d_call v_call clone_size cdr3_aa cdr3_nt
TRBJ2-5 . TRBV12-3/TRBV12-4 . CASSFITTQETQYF TGTGCCAGCAGTTTTATAACTACCCAAGAGACCCAGTACTTC
TRBJ2-1 . TRBV6-1 medium-sized CASKVNRATYNEQFF TGTGCCAGCAAAGTCAACAGGGCTACCTACAATGAGCAGTTCTTC
TRBJ1-1 . TRBV30 . CAWIRVYYGSTEAFF TGTGCCTGGATCAGGGTCTATTATGGTAGCACTGAAGCTTTCTTT
TRBJ2-3 TRBD2 TRBV11-3 many CASSSSAGGTTDTQYF TGTGCCAGCAGCTCCTCCGCGGGAGGTACCACAGATACGCAGTATTTT
TRBJ2-2 . TRBV12-3/TRBV12-4 once CASSPAGANTGELFF TGTGCCAGCAGCCCCGCCGGAGCGAACACCGGGGAGCTGTTTTTT
TRBJ2-5 . TRBV27 . CARGSGETQYF TGTGCCAGGGGGTCAGGGGAGACCCAGTACTTC
TRBJ1-1 . TRBV6-9 . CASSYGLAGGGETEAFF TGTGCCAGCAGTTACGGGCTTGCGGGTGGAGGCGAGACTGAAGCTTTCTTT
TRBJ2-1 . TRBV28 . CASSFRENEQFF TGTGCCAGCAGTTTCAGGGAAAATGAGCAGTTCTTC
TRBJ2-5 TRBD2 TRBV5-1 . CASSPGTSGGAFGETQYF TGCGCCAGCAGCCCTGGGACTAGCGGGGGGGCATTCGGGGAGACCCAGTACTTC
TRBJ2-1 TRBD2 TRBV7-8 . CASSQLAGSYNEQFF TGTGCCAGCAGCCAGCTAGCGGGATCCTACAATGAGCAGTTCTTC
TRBJ2-5 TRBD1 TRBV5-4 medium-sized CASSEDRGREETQYF TGTGCCAGCAGCGAAGACAGGGGGCGCGAAGAGACCCAGTACTTC
TRBJ2-7 TRBD1 TRBV25-1 many CASSKQGMGEQYF TGTGCCAGCTCCAAACAGGGGATGGGGGAGCAGTACTTC